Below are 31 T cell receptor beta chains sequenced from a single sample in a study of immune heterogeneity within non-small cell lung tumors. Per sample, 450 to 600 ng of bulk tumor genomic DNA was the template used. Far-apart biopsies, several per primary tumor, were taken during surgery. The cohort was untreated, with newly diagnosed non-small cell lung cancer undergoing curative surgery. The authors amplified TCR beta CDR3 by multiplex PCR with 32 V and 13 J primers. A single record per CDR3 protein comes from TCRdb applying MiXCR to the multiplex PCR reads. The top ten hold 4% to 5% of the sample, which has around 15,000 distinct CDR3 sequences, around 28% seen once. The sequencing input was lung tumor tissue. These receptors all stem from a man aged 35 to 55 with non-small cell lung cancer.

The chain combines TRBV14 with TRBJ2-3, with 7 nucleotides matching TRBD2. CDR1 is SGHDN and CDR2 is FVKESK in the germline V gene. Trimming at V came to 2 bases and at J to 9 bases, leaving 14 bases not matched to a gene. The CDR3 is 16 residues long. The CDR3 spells CASSQFVGLGLYTQYF. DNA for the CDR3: TGTGCCAGCAGCCAATTTGTAGGACTAGGATTGTACACGCAGTATTTT.

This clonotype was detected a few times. CDR3 residues: CASNLLGSGNYGYTF. The DNA of the CDR3 is TGTGCCAGTAACCTTCTGGGCAGCGGAAACTATGGCTACACCTTC. The rearrangement links TRBV19 to TRBJ1-2; no clear D. There are 15 residues in the CDR3. The ends were cut back, 7 bases at V and 2 bases at J, with 17 bases in the middle. Germline CDR1 is LNHDA and CDR2 is SQIVND (reference sequence).

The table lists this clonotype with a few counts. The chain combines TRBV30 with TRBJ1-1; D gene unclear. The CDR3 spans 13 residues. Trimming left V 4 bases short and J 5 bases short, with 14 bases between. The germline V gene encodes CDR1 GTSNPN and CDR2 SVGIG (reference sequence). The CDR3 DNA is TGTGCCTGGACGTCCTCCATTCCGACTGAAGCTTTCTTT. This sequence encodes CAWTSSIPTEAFF.

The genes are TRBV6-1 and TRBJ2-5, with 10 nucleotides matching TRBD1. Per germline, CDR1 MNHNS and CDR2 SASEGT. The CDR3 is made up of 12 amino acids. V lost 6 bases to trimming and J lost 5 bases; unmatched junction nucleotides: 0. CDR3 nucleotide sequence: TGTGCCAGCAGGGACAGGGGGGAGACCCAGTACTTC. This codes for CASRDRGETQYF.

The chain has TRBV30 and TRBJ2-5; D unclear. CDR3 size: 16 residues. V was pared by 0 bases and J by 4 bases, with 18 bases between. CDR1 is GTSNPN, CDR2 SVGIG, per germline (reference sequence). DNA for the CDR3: TGTGCCTGGAGTGTATTCAGTGGGCTAGGTAGAGAGACCCAGTACTTC. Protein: CAWSVFSGLGRETQYF.

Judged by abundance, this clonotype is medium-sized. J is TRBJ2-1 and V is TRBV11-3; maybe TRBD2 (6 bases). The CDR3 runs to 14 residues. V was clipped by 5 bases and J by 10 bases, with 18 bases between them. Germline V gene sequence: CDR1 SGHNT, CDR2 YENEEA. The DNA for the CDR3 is TGTGCCAGCAGCCCGGGAGAACCGGGCGGAGAGCAGTTCTTC. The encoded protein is CASSPGEPGGEQFF.

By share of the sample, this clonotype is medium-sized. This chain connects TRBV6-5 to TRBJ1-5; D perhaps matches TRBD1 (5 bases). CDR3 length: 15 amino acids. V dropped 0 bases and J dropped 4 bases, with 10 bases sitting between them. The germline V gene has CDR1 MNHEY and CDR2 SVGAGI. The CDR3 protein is CASSYSWGGNQPQHF. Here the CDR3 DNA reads TGTGCCAGCAGTTACTCGTGGGGGGGGAATCAGCCCCAGCATTTT.

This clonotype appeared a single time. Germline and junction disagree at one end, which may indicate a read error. The CDR3 region has the DNA TGTGCCAGCAGCTTATCGGGCCACGAAGAGACCAAGTACTTC. Amino acids: CASSLSGHEETKYF. This chain connects TRBV7-3 to TRBJ2-5, with D uncertain. CDR1 is SGHTA, CDR2 FQGTGA, per germline. This CDR3 has 14 amino acids.

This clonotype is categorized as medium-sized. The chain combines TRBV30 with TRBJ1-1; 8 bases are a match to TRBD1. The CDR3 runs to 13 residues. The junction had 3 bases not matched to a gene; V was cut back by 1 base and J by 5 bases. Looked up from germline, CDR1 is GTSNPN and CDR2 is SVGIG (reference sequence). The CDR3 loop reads CAWSEQGATEAFF. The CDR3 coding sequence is TGTGCCTGGAGTGAGCAGGGGGCGACTGAAGCTTTCTTT.

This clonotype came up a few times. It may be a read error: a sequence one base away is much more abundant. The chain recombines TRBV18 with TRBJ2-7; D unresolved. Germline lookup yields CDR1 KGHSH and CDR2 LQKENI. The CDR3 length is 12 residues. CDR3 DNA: TGTGCCAGCTCACCACAGGGATACGAGGAGTACTTC. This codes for CASSPQGYEEYF.

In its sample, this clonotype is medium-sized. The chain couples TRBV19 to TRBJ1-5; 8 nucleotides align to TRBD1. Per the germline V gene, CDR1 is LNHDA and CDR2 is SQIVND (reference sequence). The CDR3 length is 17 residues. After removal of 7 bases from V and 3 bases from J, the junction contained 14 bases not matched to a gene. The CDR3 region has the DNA TGTGCCAGTAACAACAAAAACCAGGGGGCGCACAATCAGCCCCAGCATTTT. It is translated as CASNNKNQGAHNQPQHF.

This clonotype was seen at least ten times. CDR3 amino acids: CASSRGAVQGPKTF. The CDR3 DNA reads TGTGCCAGCAGCCGGGGGGCGGTTCAGGGCCCCAAAACCTTC. The genes are TRBV3-1 and TRBJ1-2; tentative D call: TRBD1 (6 bases). Germline V CDR1 and CDR2: LGHDT, YNNKEL (reference sequence). CDR3 length equals 14 residues. V lost 4 bases, J lost 14 bases, and 23 bases lay in between.

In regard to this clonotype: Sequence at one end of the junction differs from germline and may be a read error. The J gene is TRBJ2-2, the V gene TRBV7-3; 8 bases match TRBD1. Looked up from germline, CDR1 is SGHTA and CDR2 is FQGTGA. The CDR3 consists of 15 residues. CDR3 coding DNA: TGTGCTAGCATACCCGGGACAGGAACCACCGGGGAGCTGTTTTTT. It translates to CASIPGTGTTGELFF.

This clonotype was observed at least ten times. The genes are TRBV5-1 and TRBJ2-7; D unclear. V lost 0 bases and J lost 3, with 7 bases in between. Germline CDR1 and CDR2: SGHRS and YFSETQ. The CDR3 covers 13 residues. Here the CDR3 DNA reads TGCGCCAGCAGCTTGGACCCTGACTACGAGCAGTACTTC. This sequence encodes CASSLDPDYEQYF.

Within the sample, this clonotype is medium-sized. CDR3 coding DNA: TGTGCCAGTAGTATCGGGACCCTTTATGGCTACACCTTC. It is translated as CASSIGTLYGYTF. The chain joins TRBV19 to TRBJ1-2; D is possibly TRBD1 (5 bases). The CDR3 has 13 amino acids. Germline V gene data show CDR1 as LNHDA and CDR2 as SQIVND (reference sequence). V gave up 3 bases and J gave up 5 bases, with 10 bases separating them. The full variable domain, its missing parts supplied by reference TRBV19 and TRBJ1-2, is DGGITQSPKYLFRKEGQNVTLSCEQNLNHDAMYWYRQDPGQGLRLIYYSQIVNDFQKGDIAEGYSVSREKKESFPLTVTSAQKNPTAFYLCASSIGTLYGYTFGSGTRLTVV.

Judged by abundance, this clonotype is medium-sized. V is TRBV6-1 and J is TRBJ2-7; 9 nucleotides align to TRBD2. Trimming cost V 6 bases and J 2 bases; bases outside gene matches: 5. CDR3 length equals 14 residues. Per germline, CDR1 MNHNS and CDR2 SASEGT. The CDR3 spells CASSPGLATYEQYF. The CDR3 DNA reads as TGTGCCAGCAGCCCGGGACTAGCAACCTACGAGCAGTACTTC.

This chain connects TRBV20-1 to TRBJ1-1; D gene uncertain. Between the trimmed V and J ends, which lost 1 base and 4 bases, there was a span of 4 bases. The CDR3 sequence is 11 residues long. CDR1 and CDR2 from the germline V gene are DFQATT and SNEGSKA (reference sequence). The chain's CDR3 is CSARGVTEAFF. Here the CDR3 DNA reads TGCAGTGCTAGAGGGGTCACTGAAGCTTTCTTT.

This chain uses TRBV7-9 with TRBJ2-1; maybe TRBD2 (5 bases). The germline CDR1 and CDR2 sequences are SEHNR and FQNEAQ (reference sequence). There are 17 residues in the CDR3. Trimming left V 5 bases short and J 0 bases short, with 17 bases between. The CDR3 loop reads CASSPETTVSSYNEQFF. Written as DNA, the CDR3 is TGTGCCAGCAGCCCGGAGACTACCGTGAGCTCCTACAATGAGCAGTTCTTC.

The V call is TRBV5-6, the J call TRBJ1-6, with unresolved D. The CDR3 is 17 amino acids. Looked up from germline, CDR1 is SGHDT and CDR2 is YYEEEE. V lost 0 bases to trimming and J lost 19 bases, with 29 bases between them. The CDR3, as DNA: TGTGCCAGCAGCTTGGGTCGGGGTTCCCACTATAATTCAGATCTACACTTT. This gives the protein CASSLGRGSHYNSDLHF.

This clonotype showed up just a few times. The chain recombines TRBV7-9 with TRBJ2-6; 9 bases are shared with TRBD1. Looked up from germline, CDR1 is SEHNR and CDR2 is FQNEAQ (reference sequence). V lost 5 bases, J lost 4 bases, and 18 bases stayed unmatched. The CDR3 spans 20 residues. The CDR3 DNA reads TGTGCCAGCAGCCTTAGGGGGGGACAGGGCTCCTTAGGGGGGGCCAACGTCCTGACTTTC. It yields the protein CASSLRGGQGSLGGANVLTF.

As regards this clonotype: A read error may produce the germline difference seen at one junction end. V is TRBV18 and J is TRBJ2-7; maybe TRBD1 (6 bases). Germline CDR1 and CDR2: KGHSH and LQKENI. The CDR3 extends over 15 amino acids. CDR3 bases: TGTGCCAGCTCACCAACACCAGGGGACCCGTCCGAGCAGTGCTTC. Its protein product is CASSPTPGDPSEQCF. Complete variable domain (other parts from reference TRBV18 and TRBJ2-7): NAGVMQNPRHLVRRRGQEARLRCSPMKGHSHVYWYRQLPEEGLKFMVYLQKENIIDESGMPKERFSAEFPKEGPSILRIQQVVRGDSAAYFCASSPTPGDPSEQCFGPGTRLTVT.

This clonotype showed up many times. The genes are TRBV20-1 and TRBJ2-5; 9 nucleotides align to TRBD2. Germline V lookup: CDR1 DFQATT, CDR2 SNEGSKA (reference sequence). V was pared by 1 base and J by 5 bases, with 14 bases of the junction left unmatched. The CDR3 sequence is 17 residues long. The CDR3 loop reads CSARVAIGAGGGETQYF. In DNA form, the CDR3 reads TGCAGTGCTAGAGTTGCAATCGGGGCGGGAGGGGGGGAGACCCAGTACTTC.

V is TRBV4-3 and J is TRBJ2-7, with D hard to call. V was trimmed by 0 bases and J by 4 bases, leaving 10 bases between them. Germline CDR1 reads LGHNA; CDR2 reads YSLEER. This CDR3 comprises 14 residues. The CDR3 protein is CASSQEHGPYEQYF. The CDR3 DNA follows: TGCGCCAGCAGCCAAGAACACGGTCCATACGAGCAGTACTTC.

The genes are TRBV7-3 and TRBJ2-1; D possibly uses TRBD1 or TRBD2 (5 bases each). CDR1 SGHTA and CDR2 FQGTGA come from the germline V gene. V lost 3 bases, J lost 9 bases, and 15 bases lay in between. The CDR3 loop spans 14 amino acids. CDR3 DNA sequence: TGTGCCAGCAGCTTTGTAGGTTTGGGGACTGAGCAGTTCTTC. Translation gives CASSFVGLGTEQFF. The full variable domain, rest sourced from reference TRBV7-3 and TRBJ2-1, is GAGVSQTPSNKVTEKGKYVELRCDPISGHTALYWYRQSLGQGPEFLIYFQGTGAADDSGLPNDRFFAVRPEGSVSTLKIQRTERGDSAVYLCASSFVGLGTEQFFGPGTRLTVL.

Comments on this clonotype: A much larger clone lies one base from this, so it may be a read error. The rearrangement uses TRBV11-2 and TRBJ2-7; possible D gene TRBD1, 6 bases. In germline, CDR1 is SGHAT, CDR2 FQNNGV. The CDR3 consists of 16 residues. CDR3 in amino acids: CASNLVTGLSTYEQYF. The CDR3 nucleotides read TGTGCCAGCAACTTAGTCACAGGGCTGAGCACCTACGAGCAGTACTTC. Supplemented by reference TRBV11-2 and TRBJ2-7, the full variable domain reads EAGVAQSPRYKIIEKRQSVAFWCNPISGHATLYWYQQILGQGPKLLIQFQNNGVVDDSQLPKDRFSAERLKGVDSTLKIQPAKLEDSAVYLCASNLVTGLSTYEQYFGPGTRLTVT.

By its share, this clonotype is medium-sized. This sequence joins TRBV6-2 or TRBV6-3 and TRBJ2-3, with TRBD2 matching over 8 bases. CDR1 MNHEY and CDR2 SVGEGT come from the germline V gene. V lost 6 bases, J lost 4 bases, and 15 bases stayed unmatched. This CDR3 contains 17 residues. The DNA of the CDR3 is TGTGCCAGCAGCCGACCCTCGGGAGCGGGAGCCTCAGATACGCAGTATTTT. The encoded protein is CASSRPSGAGASDTQYF.

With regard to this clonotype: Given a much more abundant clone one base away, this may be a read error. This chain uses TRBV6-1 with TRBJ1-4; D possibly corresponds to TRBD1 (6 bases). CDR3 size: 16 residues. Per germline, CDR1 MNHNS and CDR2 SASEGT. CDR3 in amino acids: CASCEFGQRRNEKLFF. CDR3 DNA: TGTGCCAGCTGTGAATTTGGACAGCGTCGAAATGAAAAACTGTTTTTT.

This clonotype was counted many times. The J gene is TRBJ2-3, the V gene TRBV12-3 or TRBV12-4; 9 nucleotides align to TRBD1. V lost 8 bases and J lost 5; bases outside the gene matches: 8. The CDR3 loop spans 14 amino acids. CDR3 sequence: CASLTGGAKDTQYF. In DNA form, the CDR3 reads TGTGCCAGCCTCACAGGGGGCGCGAAAGATACGCAGTATTTT.

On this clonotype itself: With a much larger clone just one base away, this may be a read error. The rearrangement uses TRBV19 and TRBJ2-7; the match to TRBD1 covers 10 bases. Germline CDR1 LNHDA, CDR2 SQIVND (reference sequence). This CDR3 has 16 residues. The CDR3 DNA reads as TGTGTCAGTAGTCCACTAACCGGGACAGGGGTAGGGGAGCAGTACTTC. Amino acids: CVSSPLTGTGVGEQYF.

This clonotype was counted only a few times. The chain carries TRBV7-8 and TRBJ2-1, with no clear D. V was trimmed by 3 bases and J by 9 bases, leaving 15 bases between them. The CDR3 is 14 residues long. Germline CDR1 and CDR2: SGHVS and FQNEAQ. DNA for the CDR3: TGTGCCAGCAGCTTTGACTCCCGATCGGCTGAGCAGTTCTTC. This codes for CASSFDSRSAEQFF.

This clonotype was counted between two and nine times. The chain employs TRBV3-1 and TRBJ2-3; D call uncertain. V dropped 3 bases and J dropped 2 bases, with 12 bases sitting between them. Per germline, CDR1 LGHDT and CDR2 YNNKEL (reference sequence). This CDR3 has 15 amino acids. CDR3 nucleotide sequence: TGTGCCAGCAGCCACCCTGGCGCGCCCACAGATACGCAGTATTTT. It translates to CASSHPGAPTDTQYF.